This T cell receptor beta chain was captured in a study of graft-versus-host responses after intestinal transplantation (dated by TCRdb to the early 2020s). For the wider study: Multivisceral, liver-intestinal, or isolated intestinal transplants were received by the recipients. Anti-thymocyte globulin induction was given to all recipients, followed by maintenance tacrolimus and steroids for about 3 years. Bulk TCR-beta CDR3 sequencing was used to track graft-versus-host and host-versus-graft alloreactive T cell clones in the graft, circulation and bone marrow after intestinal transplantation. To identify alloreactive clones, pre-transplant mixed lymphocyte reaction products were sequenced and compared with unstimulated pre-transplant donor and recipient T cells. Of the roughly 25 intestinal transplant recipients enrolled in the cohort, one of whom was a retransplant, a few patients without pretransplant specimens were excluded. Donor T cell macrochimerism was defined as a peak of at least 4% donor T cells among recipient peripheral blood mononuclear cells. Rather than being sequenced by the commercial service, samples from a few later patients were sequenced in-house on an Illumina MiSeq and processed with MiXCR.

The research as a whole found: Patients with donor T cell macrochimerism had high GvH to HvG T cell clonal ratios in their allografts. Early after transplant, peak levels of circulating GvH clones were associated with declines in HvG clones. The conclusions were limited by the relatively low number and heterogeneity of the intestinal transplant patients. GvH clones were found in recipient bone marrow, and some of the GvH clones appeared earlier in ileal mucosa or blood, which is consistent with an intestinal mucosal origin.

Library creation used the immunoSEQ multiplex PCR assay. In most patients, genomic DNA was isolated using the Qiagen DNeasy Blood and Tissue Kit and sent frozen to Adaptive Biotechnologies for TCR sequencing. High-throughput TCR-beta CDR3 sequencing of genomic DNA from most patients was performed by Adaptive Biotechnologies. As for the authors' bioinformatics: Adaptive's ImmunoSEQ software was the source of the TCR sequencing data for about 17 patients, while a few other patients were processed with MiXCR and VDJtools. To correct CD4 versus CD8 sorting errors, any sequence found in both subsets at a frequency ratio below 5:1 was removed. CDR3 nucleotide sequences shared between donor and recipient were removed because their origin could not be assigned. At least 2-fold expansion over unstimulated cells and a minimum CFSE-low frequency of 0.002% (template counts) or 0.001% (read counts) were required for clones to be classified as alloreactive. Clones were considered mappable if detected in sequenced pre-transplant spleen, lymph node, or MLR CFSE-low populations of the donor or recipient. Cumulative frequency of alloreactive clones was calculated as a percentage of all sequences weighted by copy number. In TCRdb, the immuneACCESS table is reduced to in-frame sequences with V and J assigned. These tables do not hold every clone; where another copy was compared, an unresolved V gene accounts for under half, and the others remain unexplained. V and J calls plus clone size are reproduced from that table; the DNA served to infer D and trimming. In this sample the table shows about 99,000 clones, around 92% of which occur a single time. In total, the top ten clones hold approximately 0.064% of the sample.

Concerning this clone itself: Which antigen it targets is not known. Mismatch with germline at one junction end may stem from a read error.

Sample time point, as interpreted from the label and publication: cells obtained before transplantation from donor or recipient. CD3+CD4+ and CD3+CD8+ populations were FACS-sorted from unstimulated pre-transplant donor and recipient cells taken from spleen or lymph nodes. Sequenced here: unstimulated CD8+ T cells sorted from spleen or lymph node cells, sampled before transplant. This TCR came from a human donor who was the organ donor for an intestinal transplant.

This receptor has the CDR3 CASSSDSDNEQFF. The DNA is as follows: TGTGCCAGCAGCTCAGACTCCGACAATGAGCAGTTCTTC. The rearranged segments are TRBV7-9 and TRBJ2-1; a confident D gene designation cannot be given. The germline V gene (reference sequence) gives CDR1 as SEHNR and CDR2 as FQNEAQ. From the cysteine through the phenylalanine, the CDR3 covers 13 amino acids. Only CDR3 DNA remains: 39 bases, in frame from the first base.